This record covers a single TCR beta chain. Its antigen remains unidentified. Template material for TCR beta VDJ and CDR3 profiling consisted of genomic DNA. TCRdb re-analysed the reads in MiXCR, keeping a single row per CDR3 protein. The sample consists of 150,000 to 200,000 distinct CDR3 sequences, 63% of them appearing once. This record belongs to a study of CD8+CD57+ T cells in acquired aplastic anemia. About the research overall: Mean DNA quantity obtained from sorted CD4+ and CD8+ cells was 3.2 ug.

Patients sequenced had flow cytometry evidence of CD8+CD57+ cell expansion. At blood sampling, none of the patients had yet received therapy. This CDR3 has 17 residues. Germline V CDR1 and CDR2: SGHRS, YFSETQ. Trimming took 2 bases from V and 1 from J, leaving 13 bases between them. Regarding the study as a whole: Patients showed no significant difference from controls in CD8+ Simpson's diversity. Fewer than 35 sequences, all CD8+ CDR3, were shared between patients and controls.

The chain links TRBV5-1 to TRBJ2-6; the D gene is possibly TRBD2 (5 bases). The clonotype was recovered from a human donor with aplastic anemia. Sequenced: sorted CD4+, CD8+, or CD8+CD57+ T cells (not recorded which) from PBMCs. CDR3 bases: TGCGCCAGCAGCTTTGGGGTCAGCGGTTCTGGGGCCAACGTCCTGACTTTC. Its translation: CASSFGVSGSGANVLTF. The full variable domain, in which reference TRBV5-1 and TRBJ2-6 provide the parts outside the CDR3, is KAGVTQTPRYLIKTRGQQVTLSCSPISGHRSVSWYQQTPGQGLQFLFEYFSETQRNKGNFPGRFSGRQFSNSRSEMNVSTLELGDSALYLCASSFGVSGSGANVLTFGAGSRLTVL.